The source of this T cell receptor (beta chain) is a study of T cell responses to AZD1222 COVID-19 vaccine. Overall study findings and caveats: Across spike, vaccine-associated CD4 TCRs were found, dominant at 160-218 and 743-854. Among those given AZD1222, only 6 or 7 were seropositive at baseline. White British people made up most donors, females outnumbered males, and clonal diversity was possibly underestimated. It was only after the peak T cell response that any repertoires were sampled.

Sequencing used immunoSEQ multiplex PCR; TCRdb keeps in-frame clones, though not all of them. The sample carries some 200,000 clones, about 93% recorded once. V shed 0 bases and J shed 10 bases, with 8 bases lying between them. This CDR3 is built from 12 residues. Germline V gene sequence: CDR1 SGHRS, CDR2 YFSETQ. Concerning this clone: Antigen unknown.

This chain links TRBV5-1 with TRBJ2-1; D uncertain. The sequence was collected from an adult who received the AZD1222 COVID-19 vaccine. This sample comprised peripheral blood, obtained 28 days after the second AZD1222 dose. The CDR3 reads CASSLGDTEQFF. Written as DNA, the CDR3 is TGCGCCAGCAGCTTGGGTGACACCGAGCAGTTCTTC.